The 6 T cell receptor beta chains in this list originate from one sample, sequenced in a study of T cells in Graves' hyperthyroidism and ophthalmopathy. Amplification of TCR beta CDR3 regions was performed using RNA transcripts as template. First-round RT-PCR with HTBI primers amplified the TCR CDR3 region. In TCRdb, the multiplex PCR reads were re-called with MiXCR into one record per CDR3 protein. The sample contains over 450,000 distinct CDR3 sequences, roughly an eighth of which appear only once. Input material: blood. These receptors were taken from a woman between 18 and 29 years old with Graves' hyperthyroidism.

This clonotype appeared many times. The CDR3 DNA follows: TGTGCCAGCAGCGGCCGGGGAGGCCAGGGCGGAGAGACCCAGTACTTC. Its translation: CASSGRGGQGGETQYF. The gene calls are TRBV9 and TRBJ2-5, with D tentatively TRBD2 (6 bases). There are 16 residues in the CDR3. Looked up from germline, CDR1 is SGDLS and CDR2 is YYNGEE. The ends were cut back, 3 bases at V and 4 bases at J, with 19 bases in the middle.

This clonotype was observed a few times. The chain is built from TRBV5-1 and TRBJ1-2; TRBD1 aligns across 7 bases. The junction had 10 bases not matched to a gene; V was cut back by 4 bases and J by 4 bases. CDR3 length equals 15 residues. Germline V gene data show CDR1 as SGHRS and CDR2 as YFSETQ. The CDR3 region is CASSRTGELSYGYTF. The CDR3 DNA sequence: TGCGCCAGCAGCCGTACAGGGGAGTTGAGCTATGGCTACACCTTC.

This clonotype was observed at least ten times. The CDR3 loop reads CSARVGIHEQFF. The CDR3 DNA follows: TGCAGTGCTAGAGTCGGTATTCATGAGCAGTTCTTC. This chain connects TRBV20-1 to TRBJ2-1; D not resolved. Trimming stripped 1 base from V and 8 bases from J, with 9 bases between. The V gene's germline CDR1 is DFQATT and CDR2 SNEGSKA (reference sequence). The CDR3 sequence is 12 residues long.

The chain uses TRBV4-1 and TRBJ2-5; 8 positions agree with TRBD2. Germline assignment: CDR1 MGHRA and CDR2 YSYEKL. V dropped 4 bases and J dropped 5; count of bases not matched to a gene: 15. The CDR3 has 17 amino acids. DNA for the CDR3: TGCGCCAGCAGCCCCTCTCGGGGGGGCTTGCTGGGGGAGACCCAGTACTTC. The encoded protein is CASSPSRGGLLGETQYF.

This clonotype was recorded many times. The chain recombines TRBV5-1 with TRBJ2-3; TRBD2 aligns across 11 bases. CDR1 is SGHRS and CDR2 is YFSETQ in the germline V gene. After removal of 2 bases from V and 4 bases from J, the junction contained 12 bases not matched to a gene. The CDR3 is made up of 18 amino acids. The CDR3 bases are TGCGCCAGCAGCTTCGGGACTAGCGGAACCATGGGGGCAGATACGCAGTATTTT. It specifies CASSFGTSGTMGADTQYF.

V gene TRBV28 combines with J gene TRBJ1-5; D is unresolved. V was shortened by 8 bases and J by 2 bases, with 13 bases between the two germline ends. This CDR3 spans 14 amino acids. In germline, CDR1 is MDHEN, CDR2 SYDVKM. CDR3 DNA sequence: TGTGCCAGCGGTCTCATCCCGGGCAATCAGCCCCAGCATTTT. Protein sequence: CASGLIPGNQPQHF.